A single sample gave rise to the 20 T cell receptor beta chains below, sequenced in a study of cytomegalovirus exposure and HLA in healthy donors. Primers included in the PCR were 60 Vbeta and 13 Jbeta primers. Profiled with immunoSEQ multiplex PCR; TCRdb holds only in-frame clones, not every one. This sample lists 150,000 or so clones; its ten largest clones have 1.5% to 2%. Source material: PBMCs. These receptors originate from a woman aged 45-59 years in good health and CMV-seronegative.

The chain recombines TRBV7-9 with TRBJ1-1, with a possible D match to TRBD1 (5 bases). V lost 5 bases and J lost 2, with 12 bases in between. Germline lookup yields CDR1 SEHNR and CDR2 FQNEAQ (reference sequence). The CDR3 loop spans 14 amino acids. DNA of the CDR3: TGTGCCAGCAGCCCTACGACAGTAAACACTGAAGCTTTCTTT. Protein: CASSPTTVNTEAFF.

The chain uses TRBV9 and TRBJ1-2; 9 bases match TRBD1. This CDR3 region has 14 residues. Germline lookup yields CDR1 SGDLS and CDR2 YYNGEE. J gave up 5 bases and V 4 bases, and 6 bases lay outside the gene matches. The CDR3, as DNA: TGTGCCAGCAGCTTAAGGACAGGGGCTTATGGCTACACCTTC. Encoded protein: CASSLRTGAYGYTF. Full variable domain (outside the CDR3, taken from reference TRBV9 and TRBJ1-2): DSGVTQTPKHLITATGQRVTLRCSPRSGDLSVYWYQQSLDQGLQFLIQYYNGEERAKGNILERFSAQQFPDLHSELNLSSLELGDSALYFCASSLRTGAYGYTFGSGTRLTVV.

The chain carries TRBV28 and TRBJ2-4, with 13 bases matching TRBD2. Germline CDR1 MDHEN, CDR2 SYDVKM. After removal of 4 bases from V and 1 base from J, the junction contained 10 bases not matched to a gene. The CDR3 contains 19 residues. CDR3 loop: CASSSLRLAGGGAKNIQYF. The CDR3 region has the DNA TGTGCCAGCAGTTCCCTCAGACTAGCGGGGGGCGGGGCCAAAAACATTCAGTACTTC.

The rearrangement joins TRBV4-2 to TRBJ2-3, with D possibly TRBD1 on 5 matching bases. This CDR3 spans 15 amino acids. V dropped 1 base and J dropped 6 bases, with 14 bases sitting between them. CDR1 LGHNA and CDR2 YNFKEQ come from the germline V gene. For the CDR3, the DNA is TGTGCCAGCAGCCAAGTAGGGGCTCAAGGGGATACGCAGTATTTT. Translating it yields CASSQVGAQGDTQYF.

The chain joins TRBV5-1 to TRBJ2-5; 7 positions match TRBD1. Per the germline V gene, CDR1 is SGHRS and CDR2 is YFSETQ. CDR3 length: 15 amino acids. V lost 0 bases, J lost 2 bases, and 4 bases stayed unmatched. The CDR3 DNA sequence: TGCGCCAGCAGCTTGGGGGACAGTTATCAAGAGACCCAGTACTTC. Residues: CASSLGDSYQETQYF.

The chain joins TRBV30 to TRBJ2-7; 8 positions agree with TRBD1. V dropped 4 bases and J dropped 3; count of bases not matched to a gene: 11. The germline CDR1 and CDR2 sequences are GTSNPN and SVGIG (reference sequence). This CDR3 region has 15 residues. The CDR3 region is CAWKVTGQEIYEQYF. The CDR3 nucleotides read TGTGCCTGGAAGGTAACGGGACAGGAGATCTACGAGCAGTACTTC.

This chain joins TRBV30 and TRBJ1-1; D possibly corresponds to TRBD1 (6 bases). This CDR3 is built from 14 residues. Germline loops: CDR1 GTSNPN, CDR2 SVGIG (reference sequence). With 4 bases removed from V and 1 base from J, the gap between germline ends came to 13 bases. This CDR3 reads CAWTPGQQNTEAFF. CDR3 nucleotides: TGTGCCTGGACTCCCGGACAGCAGAACACTGAAGCTTTCTTT. The complete variable domain, with remaining parts taken from reference TRBV30 and TRBJ1-1, reads SQTIHQWPATLVQPVGSPLSLECTVEGTSNPNLYWYRQAAGRGLQLLFYSVGIGQISSEVPQNLSASRPQDRQFILSSKKLLLSDSGFYLCAWTPGQQNTEAFFGQGTRLTVV.

V and J are TRBV10-2 and TRBJ2-7; TRBD2 matches at 7 bases. Germline V CDR1 and CDR2: WSHSY, SAAADI. The length of the CDR3 is 14 residues. With 8 bases clipped from V and 3 bases from J, the junction kept 10 bases outside the gene matches. The CDR3 protein is CASSRGSINYEQYF. The CDR3, as DNA: TGCGCCAGCTCGCGGGGGTCAATAAACTACGAGCAGTACTTC.

CDR3 coding DNA: TGCAGCGTTAGGCTAGCGGGAAAAGAGACCCAGTACTTC. Encoded protein: CSVRLAGKETQYF. The chain links TRBV29-1 to TRBJ2-5, with 9 bases that match TRBD2. The CDR3 loop spans 13 amino acids. CDR1 and CDR2 from the germline V gene are SQVTM and ANQGSEA. The V and J ends lost 5 bases and 3 bases, in that order; junction bases with no gene match: 4.

The chain employs TRBV9 and TRBJ2-1, with D hard to call. Per the germline V gene, CDR1 is SGDLS and CDR2 is YYNGEE. Trimming cost V 5 bases and J 0 bases, with 12 bases left between them. The CDR3 is made up of 15 amino acids. CDR3 sequence: CASSDPGSSYNEQFF. The CDR3 DNA sequence: TGTGCCAGCAGTGATCCCGGTAGCTCCTACAATGAGCAGTTCTTC.

V and J are TRBV6-5 and TRBJ2-3, with TRBD2 identical over 7 bases. J gave up 6 bases and V 2 bases, and 5 bases lay outside the gene matches. The germline V gene has CDR1 MNHEY and CDR2 SVGAGI. The CDR3 sequence is 14 residues long. The CDR3 region has the DNA TGTGCCAGCAGTTACGGCGGGAGAGGGGATACGCAGTATTTT. Translated: CASSYGGRGDTQYF.

The V gene is TRBV5-1, the J gene TRBJ2-5; TRBD1 aligns across 11 bases. V gave up 4 bases and J gave up 5 bases; unmatched junction bases: 7. The CDR3 contains 15 residues. The germline gives CDR1 SGHRS, CDR2 YFSETQ. Written as DNA, the CDR3 is TGCGCCAGCAGCCCCCGGACAGGGGGCGAGGAGACCCAGTACTTC. Amino acid sequence: CASSPRTGGEETQYF.

This chain connects TRBV28 to TRBJ2-5; D perhaps matches TRBD2 (6 bases). The germline V gene has CDR1 MDHEN and CDR2 SYDVKM. Trimming pared 5 bases from V and 4 bases from J, leaving 14 bases between. CDR3 length: 14 amino acids. The CDR3 sequence: CASSPPARGETQYF. In nucleotides, the CDR3 is TGTGCCAGCAGTCCTCCGGCGCGGGGAGAGACCCAGTACTTC.

The chain is built from TRBV18 and TRBJ2-5; 8 bases map to TRBD2. The closer fit of TRBJ2-7 to the DNA end suggests the J call may be wrong. CDR3 length equals 15 residues. Germline values: CDR1 KGHSH, CDR2 LQKENI. CDR3 in DNA: TGTGCCAGCTCACGAGGGGGACTAGGGAGCTACGAGCAGTACTTC. Its protein product is CASSRGGLGSYEQYF.

This chain uses TRBV28 with TRBJ1-1, with 8 bases identical to TRBD1. V was pared by 7 bases and J by 1 base, with 11 bases of the junction left unmatched. CDR3 length: 16 amino acids. CDR1 is MDHEN, CDR2 SYDVKM, per germline. CDR3 nucleotide sequence: TGTGCCAGCAATGATCCTGGGGGGACAGGGAACACTGAAGCTTTCTTT. Amino acid sequence: CASNDPGGTGNTEAFF.

The rearrangement joins TRBV4-1 to TRBJ1-2; TRBD1 matches at 7 bases. CDR3 length equals 14 residues. The V gene end was trimmed by 6 bases and the J gene end by 2 bases; junction bases not matched to a gene: 6. CDR1 MGHRA and CDR2 YSYEKL come from the germline V gene. CDR3 sequence reads: CASRPGQTNYGYTF. The CDR3 nucleotides read TGCGCCAGCAGACCGGGACAGACGAACTATGGCTACACCTTC.

The chain couples TRBV15 to TRBJ2-5, with D perhaps TRBD2 (5 bases). The CDR3 consists of 15 residues. V lost 4 bases and J lost 10, with 22 bases in between. Germline V gives CDR1 LNHNV, CDR2 YYDKDF (reference sequence). The CDR3 loop is CATSTSTPGTTNQYF. The CDR3 nucleotides read TGTGCCACCAGCACTAGCACTCCTGGTACTACTAACCAGTACTTC.

The chain uses TRBV19 and TRBJ1-2, with 7 bases aligning to TRBD1. J lost 5 bases, V lost 6 bases, and 6 bases had no gene match. The CDR3 covers 13 residues. Germline CDR1 LNHDA, CDR2 SQIVND (reference sequence). CDR3 nucleotides: TGTGCCAGTAGGTACAGGGGATCGTATGGCTACACCTTC. Translated: CASRYRGSYGYTF.

The chain links TRBV12-2 to TRBJ1-1. TRBV12-2 is a documented pseudogene. CDR3 length: 17 amino acids. The CDR3 is CASRLDPRSRGNTEAFF. In nucleotides, the CDR3 is TGTGCAAGTCGCTTAGACCCTCGTAGCCGAGGGAACACTGAAGCTTTCTTT.

The chain employs TRBV6-5 and TRBJ1-5; possible D gene TRBD1, 6 bases. The CDR3 is made up of 15 amino acids. CDR1 MNHEY and CDR2 SVGAGI come from the germline V gene. V lost 6 bases to trimming and J lost 6 bases, with 18 bases between them. CDR3 DNA: TGTGCCAGCAGCCCCACAGGGAATGCCCGTCAGCCCCAGCATTTT. It yields the protein CASSPTGNARQPQHF.